Below, one TCR beta chain is given with its context. Its specificity is unknown. At the Johns Hopkins FTIC core, DNA taken from cultured CD4+ T cells was sequenced by way of the Oncomine TCR Beta short-read assay. It was cultured CD4+ T cells from which genomic DNA was extracted. TCRdb re-analysed the PCR reads in MiXCR, keeping a single row per CDR3 protein. The table lists roughly 12,000 distinct CDR3 sequences, around half of them singletons. The data were taken from a study of vaccination and CD4 T cells after COVID-19. Study overall: Median time from second vaccine dose to sampling was approximately 69 days (14 to 241). A CEFX pool, an HIV-1 Nef pool, or no peptide went to control cultures.

CDR1 is DFQATT and CDR2 is SNEGSKA in the germline V gene (reference sequence). The CDR3 runs 19 residues. Deletions cut 3 bases from V and 0 bases from J, with 24 bases between. Treatment denoted: roughly ten-day PBMC culture with coronavirus spike peptide pools or control peptides (ViraFEST assay). The source of this sequence is a human donor who had recovered from COVID-19. Source material: CD4+ T cells from blood, cultured in vitro. This sequence joins TRBV20-1 and TRBJ2-1, with a weak D call TRBD2 (6 bases). The CDR3 protein is CSARVFSGSNDGSYNEQFF. The CDR3 DNA follows: TGCAGTGCTAGGGTTTTTAGCGGTTCCAACGACGGCTCCTACAATGAGCAGTTCTTC.